The next 6 T cell receptor beta chains were all read from a single sample in a study of cytomegalovirus exposure and HLA in healthy donors. The primer mix had 60 Vbeta and 13 Jbeta primers. Sequencing used immunoSEQ multiplex PCR; TCRdb keeps in-frame clones, though not all of them. This table has fewer than 130,000 clones, roughly 69% appearing once. Sample: PBMCs. These receptors all come from a man aged 25 to 45 in good health and CMV-seropositive.

V usage is TRBV7-2 and J usage is TRBJ1-4; weak D call: TRBD1 (6 bases). Trimming took 5 bases from V and 8 from J, leaving 15 bases between them. Germline V lookup: CDR1 SGHTA, CDR2 FQGNSA. The CDR3 sequence is 14 residues long. The CDR3 DNA sequence: TGTGCCAGCAGCCTCCAGGGGCTCAGGGAAAAACTGTTTTTT. Encoded protein: CASSLQGLREKLFF. Combining the CDR3 with reference TRBV7-2 and TRBJ1-4 gives the whole variable domain GAGVSQSPSNKVTEKGKDVELRCDPISGHTALYWYRQSLGQGLEFLIYFQGNSAPDKSGLPSDRFSAERTGGSVSTLTIQRTQQEDSAVYLCASSLQGLREKLFFGSGTQLSVL.

The chain uses TRBV28 and TRBJ2-5, with a weak D call TRBD1 (6 bases). Germline lookup yields CDR1 MDHEN and CDR2 SYDVKM. Trimming took 6 bases from V and 5 from J, leaving 13 bases between them. The length of the CDR3 is 13 residues. CDR3: CASRLQGSETQYF. CDR3 in DNA: TGTGCCAGCAGACTTCAGGGGAGCGAGACCCAGTACTTC.

The chain links TRBV6-6 to TRBJ1-6; D gene uncertain. CDR3 length equals 14 residues. Germline-derived CDR1 and CDR2 are MNHNY and SVGAGI (reference sequence). Trimming shortened V by 5 bases and J by 8 bases, and 13 bases separated the two germline ends. The CDR3 nucleotides are TGTGCCAGCAGTCATAAAATCGAGGATTCACCCCTCCACTTT. Encoded protein: CASSHKIEDSPLHF.

The chain uses TRBV27 and TRBJ2-7; 7 positions match TRBD2. Trimming at V came to 6 bases and at J to 4 bases, leaving 15 bases not matched to a gene. Per the germline V gene, CDR1 is MNHEY and CDR2 is SMNVEV (reference sequence). This CDR3 has 16 amino acids. CDR3 loop: CASRGWGGENPYEQYF. CDR3 DNA: TGTGCCAGCAGGGGGTGGGGGGGGGAAAACCCTTACGAGCAGTACTTC.

The V call is TRBV15, the J call TRBJ1-4; D is unresolved. Germline V gene data show CDR1 as LNHNV and CDR2 as YYDKDF (reference sequence). The CDR3 extends over 16 amino acids. V was pared by 0 bases and J by 3 bases, with 11 bases between. In DNA form, the CDR3 reads TGTGCCACCAGCAGAGATTGGCCGGGTCCTAATGAAAAACTGTTTTTT. The encoded protein is CATSRDWPGPNEKLFF.

The chain uses TRBV6-1 and TRBJ1-1; TRBD1 is a possible D gene (6 bases). Germline CDR1 and CDR2: MNHNS and SASEGT. V shed 0 bases and J shed 4 bases, with 15 bases lying between them. This CDR3 has 16 residues. The CDR3 reads CASSEAMGAIVTEAFF. CDR3 in DNA: TGTGCCAGCAGTGAAGCGATGGGGGCTATCGTCACTGAAGCTTTCTTT.